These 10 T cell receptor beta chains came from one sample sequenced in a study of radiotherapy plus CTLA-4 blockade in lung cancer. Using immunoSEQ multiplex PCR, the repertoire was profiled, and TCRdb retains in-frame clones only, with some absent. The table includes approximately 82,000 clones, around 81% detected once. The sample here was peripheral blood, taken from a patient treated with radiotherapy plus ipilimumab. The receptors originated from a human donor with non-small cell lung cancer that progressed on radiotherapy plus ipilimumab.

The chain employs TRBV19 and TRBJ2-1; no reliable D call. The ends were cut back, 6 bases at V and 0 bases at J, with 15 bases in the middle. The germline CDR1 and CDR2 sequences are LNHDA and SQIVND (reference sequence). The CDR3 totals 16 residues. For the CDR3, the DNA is TGTGCCAGTAGCCGTTTGGCGGCAAGCTCCTACAATGAGCAGTTCTTC. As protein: CASSRLAASSYNEQFF.

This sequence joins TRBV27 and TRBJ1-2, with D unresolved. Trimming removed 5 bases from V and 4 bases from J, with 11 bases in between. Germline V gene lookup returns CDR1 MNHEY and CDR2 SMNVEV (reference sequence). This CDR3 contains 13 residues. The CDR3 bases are TGTGCCAGCAGTACCGACCGGTTCTATGGCTACACCTTC. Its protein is CASSTDRFYGYTF.

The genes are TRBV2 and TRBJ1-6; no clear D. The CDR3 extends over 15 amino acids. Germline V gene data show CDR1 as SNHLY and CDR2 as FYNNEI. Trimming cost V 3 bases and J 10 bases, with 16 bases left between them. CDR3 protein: CASSEGLGLPSPLHF. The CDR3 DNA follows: TGTGCCAGCAGTGAGGGTTTGGGATTACCGTCACCCCTCCACTTT.

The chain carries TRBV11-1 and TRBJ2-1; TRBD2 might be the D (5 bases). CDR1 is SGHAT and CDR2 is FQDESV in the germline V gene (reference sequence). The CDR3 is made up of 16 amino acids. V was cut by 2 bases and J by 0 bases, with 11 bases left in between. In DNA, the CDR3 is TGTGCCAGCAGCTTAAAGGCGGGCGGCTCCTACAATGAGCAGTTCTTC. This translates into CASSLKAGGSYNEQFF.

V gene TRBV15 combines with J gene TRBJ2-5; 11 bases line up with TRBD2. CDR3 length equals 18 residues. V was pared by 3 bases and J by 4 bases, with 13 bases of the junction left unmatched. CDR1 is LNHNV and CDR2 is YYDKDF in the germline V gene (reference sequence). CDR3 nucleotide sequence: TGTGCCACCAGCAGTCGGGGTAGCGGGGGGGCGAGGGGAGAGACCCAGTACTTC. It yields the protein CATSSRGSGGARGETQYF.

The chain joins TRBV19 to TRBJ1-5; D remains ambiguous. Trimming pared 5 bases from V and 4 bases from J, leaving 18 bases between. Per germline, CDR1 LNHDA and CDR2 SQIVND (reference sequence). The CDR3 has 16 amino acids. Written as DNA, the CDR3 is TGTGCCAGTAGTGACCCCCTGAGGGTGCCAAATCAGCCCCAGCATTTT. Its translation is CASSDPLRVPNQPQHF.

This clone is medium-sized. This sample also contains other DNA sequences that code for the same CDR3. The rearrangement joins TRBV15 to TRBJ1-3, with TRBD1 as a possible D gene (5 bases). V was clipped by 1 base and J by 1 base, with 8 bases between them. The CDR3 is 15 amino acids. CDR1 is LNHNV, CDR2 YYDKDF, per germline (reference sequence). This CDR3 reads CATSRVGGSGNTIYF. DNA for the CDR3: TGTGCCACCAGCAGAGTTGGGGGGTCTGGAAACACCATATATTTT.

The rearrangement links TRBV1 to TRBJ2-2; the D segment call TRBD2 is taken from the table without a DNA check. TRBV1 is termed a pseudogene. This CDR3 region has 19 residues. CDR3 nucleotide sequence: TGCACCAGCAGCCACAGAACTAGCGGGGGGGTATCGAACACCGGGGAGCTGTTTTTT. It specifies CTSSHRTSGGVSNTGELFF.

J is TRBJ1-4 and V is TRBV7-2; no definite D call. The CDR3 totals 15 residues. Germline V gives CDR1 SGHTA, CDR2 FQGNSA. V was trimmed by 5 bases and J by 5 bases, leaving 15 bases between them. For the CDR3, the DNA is TGTGCCAGCAGCCAGTTTAGCCTTGGGAATGAAAAACTGTTTTTT. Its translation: CASSQFSLGNEKLFF.

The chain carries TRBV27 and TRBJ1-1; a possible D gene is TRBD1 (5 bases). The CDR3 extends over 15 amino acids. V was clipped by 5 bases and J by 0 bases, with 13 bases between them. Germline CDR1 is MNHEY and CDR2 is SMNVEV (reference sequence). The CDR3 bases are TGTGCCAGCAGTCGCTCGACAGACATGAACACTGAAGCTTTCTTT. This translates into CASSRSTDMNTEAFF.